This TCR beta chain was recorded in a study of cytomegalovirus exposure and HLA in healthy donors. Study results and limitations: A later analysis linked a missense DCLRE1C variant to TCR beta V- and J-gene trimming.

In the PCR, 60 Vbeta and 13 Jbeta primers were used. Assay: immunoSEQ multiplex PCR; the TCRdb copy retains only in-frame clones and omits some. This table holds over 100,000 clones, about four fifths found once. Comment on this clone: Its antigen is currently unknown.

This sequence was found in a woman between 18 and 29 years old in good health and CMV-seropositive. The sequenced material came from PBMCs.

DNA of the CDR3: TGTGCCAGCAGTTCGAGCCACGAGGGATTCCAAGAGACCCAGTACTTC. Translated: CASSSSHEGFQETQYF. The J gene is TRBJ2-5, the V gene TRBV6-5; D is perhaps TRBD2 (5 bases). V gave up 4 bases and J gave up 1 base, with 16 bases separating them. Looked up from germline, CDR1 is MNHEY and CDR2 is SVGAGI. The CDR3 is 16 residues long.